This note documents a single T cell receptor (beta chain) sequence. Per the original data handling: Reference gene primers were amplified, and this amplification served to estimate nucleated cell counts. Clones were sequenced by immunoSEQ multiplex PCR, and TCRdb holds only the in-frame ones, with some missing. The V and J calls and the clone size are those of that table, but D and trimming were determined from the DNA. The sample shows around 200,000 clones, 70% to 90% of them seen only once. This record comes from a study of blood T cell repertoires in COVID-19. On the study more broadly: Acute and convalescent COVID-19 specimens originated in the United States, Italy and Spain. Sources were T cells, B-cell-depleted T cells, or PBMCs; the material itself was cDNA or gDNA.

Trimming left V 1 base short and J 5 bases short, with 5 bases between. Per germline, CDR1 MDHEN and CDR2 SYDVKM. This CDR3 is built from 12 residues. This clonotype was sampled from a man in his forties with active or convalescent COVID-19. Sequenced: peripheral blood. The chain joins TRBV28 to TRBJ1-1, with D uncertain. The CDR3 sequence: CASSLSGTEAFF. The CDR3 DNA reads TGTGCCAGCAGTTTATCAGGAACTGAAGCTTTCTTT.